This TCR beta chain was recovered during a study of CD8+ T cells in alopecia areata. CDR1 is MNHNS and CDR2 is SASEGT in the germline V gene. The CDR3 extends over 15 amino acids. Trimming removed 1 base from V and 5 bases from J; junction bases left unmatched: 2. As to treatment: oral pan-JAK inhibitor, 5-10 mg twice daily. Investigators isolated RNA and reverse transcribed it into cDNA to act as the sequencing template. Assay: immunoSEQ multiplex PCR; the TCRdb copy retains only in-frame clones and omits some. The repertoire holds 40,000 to 45,000 clones, roughly 90% seen once, with approximately 20% in the top ten.

This TCR was recovered from a human donor with alopecia areata. The genes are TRBV6-1 and TRBJ2-2; 9 bases fit TRBD2. Sequenced material: CD8+ T cells sorted from blood, taken at week 24, from a patient treated with tofacitinib. The CDR3 DNA follows: TGTGCCAGCAGTGAAGGAGCGGGGGGAACCGGGGAGCTGTTTTTT. This translates into CASSEGAGGTGELFF.